This T cell receptor (beta chain) was documented in a study of shared clonotypes between healthy human individuals (dated by TCRdb to 2018 to 2020). Regarding the complete study: A few men and two women, aged 18 to 49 years, made up the cohort. For each donor, three plates each were used for CD4 naive and CD4 memory, two plates were used for CD8 naive, and one plate was used for CD8 memory. Blood TCR repertoires of about five healthy adults were deeply sequenced to estimate repertoire size and the extent of clonotype sharing between individuals. To increase sequencing depth and limit assay-specific biases, TCR repertoire library preparation and sequencing were carried out by different laboratories using diverse techniques. Leukapheresis yielded between about 0.94 and 9 billion PBMCs per donor.

For the CD8 naive samples, CD45RO-negative cells were positively selected for CCR7, yielding a CD45RA+CCR7+ population from which TemRA cells were excluded. The donors were healthy, HIV-negative adults who had no recently reported acute infections or vaccinations. All donors were Caucasian adults living in Nashville, Tennessee, USA. Blood was obtained by leukapheresis, after which PBMCs were separated by Ficoll-Histopaque density gradient centrifugation and cryopreserved in liquid nitrogen vapor phase. Analytical flow cytometry was used to check the purity and quantity of each magnetically sorted T cell population. From each sorted fraction, genomic DNA was isolated and quantified by UV absorbance on a Nanodrop 2000c. Points the paper makes about the study in general: Based on pairwise subsampling, the degree of clonotype sharing among donors was expected to be affected by sequencing depth. Clonotypes shared by all four sorted-subset donors showed higher generation probabilities than non-shared clonotypes. Naive subsets generally had larger estimated clonotype richness than memory subsets. Approximately 5% of naive CD4, roughly 3.5% of naive CD8, about 2.4% of memory CD4, and over 0.35% of memory CD8 clonotypes were shared across four donors. Sampling was limited to blood, and TCR repertoires in tissue likely differ from TCR repertoires in blood. Because the study included only a small number of donors, the genetic and exposure-history diversity represented was limited. Even with the large sequencing depth, rarefaction of the sorted-subset datasets indicated that sequencing was incomplete.

Concerning this clone: The target of this receptor is not known. Base qualities are not recorded, but no much larger clone differs from it by a single base.

Using the deep immunoSEQ assay, TCR CDR3 regions were amplified from genomic DNA by multiplex PCR. Extracted genomic DNA from each cell subset was spread evenly across all wells of several immunoSEQ 96-well plates, with each plate serving as a replicate. For sorted subsets, about 0.2 ug genomic DNA, equal to about 30,000 T cell genomes, was loaded into each replicate PCR. Purified libraries were quantified with a Qubit 3.0 fluorometer, sized on a Bioanalyzer 2100, and re-quantified with the KAPA Library Quantification kit. Each immunoSEQ 96-well plate was sequenced on its own single-read 150-cycle Illumina NextSeq 550 flow cell. Turning to the authors' computational methods: Because the immunoSEQ output held only junctional sequences and lacked quality scores, the filtering could not match the filtering applied to full-length reads. Sequences were annotated with PyIR, a Python wrapper for IgBLAST v1.9, and V/J genes and CDR3 were assigned using IMGT germline references. Reads were filtered out if the reads had weak V/J assignments (E-value above 1e-6), no CDR3, stop codons, out-of-frame junctions, or ambiguous translated residues. A V3J clonotype was defined by an identical inferred V gene, J gene, and CDR3 amino acid sequence. To compute the percentage overlap between repertoires, the number of shared unique clonotypes was divided by the size of the smaller repertoire. Repertoire richness was assessed with RTK rarefaction, the Chao1 estimator, and Recon v2.1 estimates of unobserved clonotypes. OLGA was used to compute generation probabilities for all TCRbeta clonotypes that the gDNA method yielded from a few donors. As stored in TCRdb, this immuneACCESS dataset retains in-frame rearrangements with V and J assigned. A fraction of the clones does not appear; measured against another copy, unresolved V genes explain less than half of the discrepancy, and the remainder lacks a known reason. For V, J and clone size, that table is used; D and trimming come from the DNA. In this sample the table shows fewer than 850,000 clones, 95% to 97% of which occur a single time. The ten most abundant clones make up roughly 0.23% of the sample.

This TCR was recovered from a man aged 25-45 years in good health. Material: naive CD8+ T cells sorted from blood. What the cell subset or site label conveys for this sample: CD45RA+CCR7+.

The CDR3 region reads CASSDSGGPHSYNEQFF. The DNA reads as follows: TGTGCCAGCAGCGACAGCGGGGGCCCCCATTCCTACAATGAGCAGTTCTTC. The chain is encoded by TRBV9 joined to TRBJ2-1; TRBD2 fits 8 bases in the junction. CDR3 length: 17 amino acids, cysteine to phenylalanine. The CDR3 DNA has 51 bases and is translated from base 1. According to the germline V gene, CDR1 reads SGDLS and CDR2 reads YYNGEE. V is trimmed back by 3 bases and J by 1 base, and the junction contains 9 bases that no gene match accounts for.